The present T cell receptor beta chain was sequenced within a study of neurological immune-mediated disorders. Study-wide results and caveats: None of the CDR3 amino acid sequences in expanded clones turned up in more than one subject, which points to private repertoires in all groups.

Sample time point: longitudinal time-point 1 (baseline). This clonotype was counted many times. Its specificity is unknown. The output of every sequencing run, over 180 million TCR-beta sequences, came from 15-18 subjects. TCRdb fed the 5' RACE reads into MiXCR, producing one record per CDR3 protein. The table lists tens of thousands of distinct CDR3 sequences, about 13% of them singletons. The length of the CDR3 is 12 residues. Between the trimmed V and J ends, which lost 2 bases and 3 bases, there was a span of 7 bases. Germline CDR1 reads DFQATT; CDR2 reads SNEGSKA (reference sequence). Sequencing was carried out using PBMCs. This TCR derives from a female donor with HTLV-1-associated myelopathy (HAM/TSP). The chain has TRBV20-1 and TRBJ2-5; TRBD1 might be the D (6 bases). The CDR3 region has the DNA TGCAGTGCTAGAAGGGACAAAGAGACCCAGTACTTC. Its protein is CSARRDKETQYF.